This TCR beta chain was obtained from a study of T cell repertoires in cytomegalovirus infection. Overall study: CMV epitopes in the study were HLA-C-restricted (recently identified) and HLA-B-restricted (well studied). Public TCR beta signatures provided an indication of both CMV infection and a matching HLA type. General study points: Carriage of CMV together with the relevant HLA was identifiable through cumulative public TCR beta family frequency.

Via MiXCR, TCRdb re-called the reads, giving one row per CDR3 protein. Of approximately 730,000 distinct CDR3 sequences detected, almost 30% appear once; the ten largest clones hold around 13%. Worth noting for this clonotype: The antigen is undetermined.

The CDR3 has 16 amino acids. V was clipped by 5 bases and J by 7 bases, with 26 bases between them. Germline values: CDR1 DFQATT, CDR2 SNEGSKA (reference sequence). The chain carries TRBV20-1 and TRBJ1-2; D remains ambiguous. The material sequenced was cultured CD8+ T cells from PBMCs, taken from culture after CMV antigen stimulation. The receptor was isolated from a human donor in good health (CMV status not recorded). Some clones in this sample may be carry-over from other donors' samples. CDR3 amino acids: CSALGVAPSVPSGYTF. For the CDR3, the DNA is TGCAGTGCTCTTGGGGTGGCTCCTTCAGTTCCATCTGGCTACACCTTC.